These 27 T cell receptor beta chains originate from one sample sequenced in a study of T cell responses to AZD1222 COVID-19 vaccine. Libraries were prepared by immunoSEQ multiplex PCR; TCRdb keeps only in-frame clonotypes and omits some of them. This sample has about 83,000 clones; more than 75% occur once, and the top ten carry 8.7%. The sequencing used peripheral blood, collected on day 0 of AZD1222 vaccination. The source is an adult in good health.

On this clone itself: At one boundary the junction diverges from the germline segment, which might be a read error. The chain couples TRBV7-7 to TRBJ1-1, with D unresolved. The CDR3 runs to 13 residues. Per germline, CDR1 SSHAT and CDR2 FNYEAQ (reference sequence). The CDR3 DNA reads TGTGCTAGCAGCCCAGGACCGGTCACTGAAGCTTTCTTT. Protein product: CASSPGPVTEAFF.

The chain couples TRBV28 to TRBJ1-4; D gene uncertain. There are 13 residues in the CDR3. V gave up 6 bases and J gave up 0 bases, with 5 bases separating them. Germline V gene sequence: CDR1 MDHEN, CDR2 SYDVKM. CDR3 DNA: TGTGCCAGCAGCCAAACAACTAATGAAAAACTGTTTTTT. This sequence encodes CASSQTTNEKLFF.

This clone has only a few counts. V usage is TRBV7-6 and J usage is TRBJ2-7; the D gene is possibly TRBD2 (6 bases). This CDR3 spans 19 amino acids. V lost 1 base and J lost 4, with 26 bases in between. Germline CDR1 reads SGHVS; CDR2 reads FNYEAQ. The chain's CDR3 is CASSLGAGSNTRRVYEQYF. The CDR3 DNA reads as TGTGCCAGCAGCTTAGGGGCGGGAAGTAATACTAGAAGGGTTTACGAGCAGTACTTC.

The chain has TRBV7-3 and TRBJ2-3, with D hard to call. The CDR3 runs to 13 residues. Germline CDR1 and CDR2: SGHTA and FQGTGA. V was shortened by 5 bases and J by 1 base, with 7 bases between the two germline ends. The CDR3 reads CASSGIGTDTQYF. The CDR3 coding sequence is TGTGCCAGCAGCGGAATAGGCACAGATACGCAGTATTTT.

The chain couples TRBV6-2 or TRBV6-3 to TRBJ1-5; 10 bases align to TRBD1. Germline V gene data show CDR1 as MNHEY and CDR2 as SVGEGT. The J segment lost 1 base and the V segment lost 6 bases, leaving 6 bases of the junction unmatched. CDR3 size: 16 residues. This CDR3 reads CASSRGQGESNQPQHF. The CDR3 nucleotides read TGTGCCAGCAGCCGAGGACAGGGGGAGAGCAATCAGCCCCAGCATTTT.

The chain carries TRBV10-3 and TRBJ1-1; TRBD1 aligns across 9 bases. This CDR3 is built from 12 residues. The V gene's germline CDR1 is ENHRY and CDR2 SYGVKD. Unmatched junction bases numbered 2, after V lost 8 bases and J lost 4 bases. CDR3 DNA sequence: TGTGCCATCGGGACAGGGCTCACTGAAGCTTTCTTT. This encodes CAIGTGLTEAFF.

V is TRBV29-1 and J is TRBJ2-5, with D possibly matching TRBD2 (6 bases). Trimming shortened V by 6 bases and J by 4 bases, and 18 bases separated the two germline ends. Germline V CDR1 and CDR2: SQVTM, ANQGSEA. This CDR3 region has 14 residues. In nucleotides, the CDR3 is TGCAGCGTGGGCGGGACGGCAACTAGAGAGACCCAGTACTTC. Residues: CSVGGTATRETQYF.

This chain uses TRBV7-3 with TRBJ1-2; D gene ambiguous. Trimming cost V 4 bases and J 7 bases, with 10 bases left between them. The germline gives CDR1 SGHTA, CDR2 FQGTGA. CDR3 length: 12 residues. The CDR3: CASSSYVGGYTF. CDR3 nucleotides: TGTGCCAGCAGCTCATATGTGGGTGGCTACACCTTC.

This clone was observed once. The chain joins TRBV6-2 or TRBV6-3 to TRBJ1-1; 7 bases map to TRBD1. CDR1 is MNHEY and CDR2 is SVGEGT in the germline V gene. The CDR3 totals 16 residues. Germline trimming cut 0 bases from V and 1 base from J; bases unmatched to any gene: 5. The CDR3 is CASSYSTSGGNTEAFF. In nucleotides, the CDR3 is TGTGCCAGCAGTTACTCGACATCAGGGGGGAACACTGAAGCTTTCTTT.

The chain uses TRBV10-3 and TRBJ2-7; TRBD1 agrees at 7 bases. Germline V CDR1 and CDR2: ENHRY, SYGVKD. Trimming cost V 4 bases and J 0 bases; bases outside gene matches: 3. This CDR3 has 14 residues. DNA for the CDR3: TGTGCCATCAGTGGGGACAGAGACTCCTACGAGCAGTACTTC. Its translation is CAISGDRDSYEQYF.

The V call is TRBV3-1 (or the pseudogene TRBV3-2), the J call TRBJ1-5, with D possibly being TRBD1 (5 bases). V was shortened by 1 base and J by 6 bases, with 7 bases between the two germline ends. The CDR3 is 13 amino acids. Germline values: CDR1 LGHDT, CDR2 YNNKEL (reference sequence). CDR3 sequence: CASSQGGLQPQHF. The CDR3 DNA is TGTGCCAGCAGCCAAGGGGGCCTTCAGCCCCAGCATTTT.

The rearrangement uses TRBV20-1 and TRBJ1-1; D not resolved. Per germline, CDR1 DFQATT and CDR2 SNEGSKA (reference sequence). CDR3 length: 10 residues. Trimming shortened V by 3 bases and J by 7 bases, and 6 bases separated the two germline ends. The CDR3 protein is CSASSGEAFF. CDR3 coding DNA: TGCAGTGCTAGTTCAGGTGAAGCTTTCTTT.

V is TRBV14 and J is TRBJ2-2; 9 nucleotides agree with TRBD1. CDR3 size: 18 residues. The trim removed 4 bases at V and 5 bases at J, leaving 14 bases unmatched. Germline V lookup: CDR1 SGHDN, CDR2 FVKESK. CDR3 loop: CASSLEGQGRLETGELFF. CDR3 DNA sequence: TGTGCCAGCAGCCTCGAGGGACAGGGACGCCTGGAGACCGGGGAGCTGTTTTTT.

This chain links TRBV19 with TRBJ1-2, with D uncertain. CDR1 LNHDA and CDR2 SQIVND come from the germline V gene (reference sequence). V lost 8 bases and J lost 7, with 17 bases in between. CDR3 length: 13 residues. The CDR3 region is CASFSEEFGGYTF. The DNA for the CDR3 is TGTGCCAGTTTTTCTGAGGAGTTTGGTGGCTACACCTTC.

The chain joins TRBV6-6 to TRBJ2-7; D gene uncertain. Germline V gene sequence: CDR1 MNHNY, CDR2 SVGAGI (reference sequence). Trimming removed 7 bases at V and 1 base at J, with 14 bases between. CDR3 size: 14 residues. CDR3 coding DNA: TGTGCCAGCACCTTGCATTCCAGGTCCTACGAGCAGTACTTC. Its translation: CASTLHSRSYEQYF.

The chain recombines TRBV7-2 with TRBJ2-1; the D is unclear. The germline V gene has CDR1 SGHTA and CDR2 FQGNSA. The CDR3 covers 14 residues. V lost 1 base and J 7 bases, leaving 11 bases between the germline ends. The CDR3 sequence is CASSLGRLTNEQFF. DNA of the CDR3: TGTGCCAGCAGCTTAGGGCGGTTGACGAATGAGCAGTTCTTC.

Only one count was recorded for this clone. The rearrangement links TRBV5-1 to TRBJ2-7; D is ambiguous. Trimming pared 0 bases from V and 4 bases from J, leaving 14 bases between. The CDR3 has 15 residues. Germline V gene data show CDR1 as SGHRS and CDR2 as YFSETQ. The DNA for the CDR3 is TGCGCCAGCAGCTTGGCGGCACATCTCAGTTACGAGCAGTACTTC. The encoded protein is CASSLAAHLSYEQYF. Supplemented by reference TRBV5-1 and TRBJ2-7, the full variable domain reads KAGVTQTPRYLIKTRGQQVTLSCSPISGHRSVSWYQQTPGQGLQFLFEYFSETQRNKGNFPGRFSGRQFSNSRSEMNVSTLELGDSALYLCASSLAAHLSYEQYFGPGTRLTVT.

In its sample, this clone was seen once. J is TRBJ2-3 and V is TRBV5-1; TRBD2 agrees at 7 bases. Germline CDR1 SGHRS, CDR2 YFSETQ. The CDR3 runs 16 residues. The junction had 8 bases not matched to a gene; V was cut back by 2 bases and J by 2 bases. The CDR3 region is CASSLYGGSPTDTQYF. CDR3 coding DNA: TGCGCCAGCAGCTTATACGGCGGGAGCCCCACAGATACGCAGTATTTT.

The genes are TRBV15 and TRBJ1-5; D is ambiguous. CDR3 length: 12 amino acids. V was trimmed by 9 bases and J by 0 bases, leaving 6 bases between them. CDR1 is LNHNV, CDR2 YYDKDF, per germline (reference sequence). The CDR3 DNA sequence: TGTGCCACGGGGTATAGCAATCAGCCCCAGCATTTT. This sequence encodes CATGYSNQPQHF.

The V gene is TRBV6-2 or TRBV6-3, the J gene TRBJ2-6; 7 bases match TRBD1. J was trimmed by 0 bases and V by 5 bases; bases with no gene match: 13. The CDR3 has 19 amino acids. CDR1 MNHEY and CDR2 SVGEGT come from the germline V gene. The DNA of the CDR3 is TGTGCCAGCAGTGGGCAGATGAGGGGGCTCCACTCTGGGGCCAACGTCCTGACTTTC. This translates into CASSGQMRGLHSGANVLTF.

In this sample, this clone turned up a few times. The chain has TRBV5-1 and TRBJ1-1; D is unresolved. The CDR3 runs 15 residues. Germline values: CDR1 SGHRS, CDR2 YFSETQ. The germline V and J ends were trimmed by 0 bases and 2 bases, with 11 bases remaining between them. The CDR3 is CASSLDGRSNTEAFF. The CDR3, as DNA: TGCGCCAGCAGCTTGGACGGACGGTCTAACACTGAAGCTTTCTTT.

As DNA, the CDR3 is TGTGCCAGCAGCCTCCCCAGGACAGGCCGCTACGAGCAGTACTTC. Protein: CASSLPRTGRYEQYF. The chain carries TRBV14 and TRBJ2-7; 7 bases map to TRBD1. CDR1 and CDR2 (germline): SGHDN, FVKESK. This CDR3 is built from 15 residues. Unmatched junction bases numbered 9, after V lost 4 bases and J lost 3 bases.

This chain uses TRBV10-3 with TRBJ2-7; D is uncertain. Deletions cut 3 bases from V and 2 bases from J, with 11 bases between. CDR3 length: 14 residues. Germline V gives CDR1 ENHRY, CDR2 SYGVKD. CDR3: CAISDLDETYEQYF. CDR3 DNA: TGTGCCATCAGTGACTTGGACGAGACCTACGAGCAGTACTTC.

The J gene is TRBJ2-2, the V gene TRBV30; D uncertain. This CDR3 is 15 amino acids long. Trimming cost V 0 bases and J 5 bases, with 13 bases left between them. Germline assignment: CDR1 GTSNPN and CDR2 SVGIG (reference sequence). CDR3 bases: TGTGCCTGGAGTGTACTGGGCGTAATAACCGGGGAGCTGTTTTTT. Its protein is CAWSVLGVITGELFF.

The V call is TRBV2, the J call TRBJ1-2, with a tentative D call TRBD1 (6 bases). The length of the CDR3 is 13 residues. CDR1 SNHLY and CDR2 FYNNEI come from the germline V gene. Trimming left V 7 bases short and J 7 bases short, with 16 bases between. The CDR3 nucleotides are TGTGCCAGCACCGACACAGGGTTGTCTGGCTACACCTTC. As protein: CASTDTGLSGYTF.

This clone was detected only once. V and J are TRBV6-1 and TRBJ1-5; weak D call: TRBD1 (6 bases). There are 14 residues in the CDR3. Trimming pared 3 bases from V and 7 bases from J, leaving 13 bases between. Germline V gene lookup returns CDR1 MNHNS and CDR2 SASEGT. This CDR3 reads CASSDMGAVQPQHF. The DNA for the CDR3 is TGTGCCAGCAGTGATATGGGGGCCGTGCAGCCCCAGCATTTT.

CDR3 DNA sequence: TGTGCCTGGAGTGGCCTGCTAGCGGGGGTTTTCACAGATACGCAGTATTTT. Translated, it gives CAWSGLLAGVFTDTQYF. The V and J genes are TRBV30 and TRBJ2-3, with TRBD2 identical over 10 bases. V trimming: 1 base; J trimming: 2 bases; junction bases outside the gene matches: 9. Germline-derived CDR1 and CDR2 are GTSNPN and SVGIG (reference sequence). CDR3 size: 17 residues.